The 25 T cell receptor beta chains in this list originate from one sample, sequenced in a study of blood T cells in healthy people across ages. For the second PCR, which ran for about 7 to 11 cycles, a sample-barcoded 5' primer and a J-beta primer mix were used. MiXCR was run by TCRdb on the 5' RACE reads, yielding one entry per CDR3 protein. Of 800,000 or so distinct CDR3 sequences listed, about 42% were seen once; the top ten hold 15% to 20%. Material: blood. These receptors were collected from a man older than 75 in good health.

The sample holds a few counts of this clonotype. The genes are TRBV27 and TRBJ2-1; the match to TRBD2 covers 12 bases. Looked up from germline, CDR1 is MNHEY and CDR2 is SMNVEV (reference sequence). J lost 9 bases, V lost 2 bases, and 11 bases had no gene match. The CDR3 loop spans 17 amino acids. The CDR3 DNA is TGTGCCAGCAGTTTAAGCTCTAGCGGGAGGGCCGCTCCTGAGCAGTTCTTC. This translates into CASSLSSSGRAAPEQFF.

This clonotype came up a few times. The chain joins TRBV4-2 to TRBJ2-7, with 8 nucleotides matching TRBD1. Trimming took 3 bases from V and 4 from J; bases not matched to a gene: 11. The germline V gene has CDR1 LGHNA and CDR2 YNFKEQ. CDR3 size: 16 residues. In nucleotides, the CDR3 is TGTGCCAGCAGCCAGGCGACAGGGGAAAGGTCTTACGAGCAGTACTTC. It yields the protein CASSQATGERSYEQYF.

As DNA, the CDR3 is TGTGCCAGCAGCCGTCAGACAGGGTCGGGGGAAGAGACCCAGTACTTC. It is translated as CASSRQTGSGEETQYF. The chain uses TRBV4-2 and TRBJ2-5; the D gene is possibly TRBD1 (7 bases). The CDR3 is made up of 16 amino acids. Trimming shortened V by 4 bases and J by 3 bases, and 18 bases separated the two germline ends. Germline CDR1 LGHNA, CDR2 YNFKEQ.

This chain uses TRBV12-3 or TRBV12-4 with TRBJ2-7; possible D gene TRBD1, 6 bases. This CDR3 region has 13 residues. The V end was cut by 6 bases, the J end by 7 bases, with 16 bases between. The CDR3 sequence: CASRRDTNNEQYF. The CDR3 nucleotides read TGTGCCAGCAGGAGGGACACAAACAATGAGCAGTACTTC.

This clonotype appeared many times. The V and J genes are TRBV28 and TRBJ2-7, with D perhaps assigned TRBD1 or TRBD2 (5 bases each). V lost 3 bases to trimming and J lost 1 base, with 10 bases between them. There are 14 residues in the CDR3. Germline CDR1 and CDR2: MDHEN and SYDVKM. The CDR3: CASSLGDRSYEQYF. Here the CDR3 DNA reads TGTGCCAGCAGTTTGGGGGACCGGTCCTACGAGCAGTACTTC.

The chain employs TRBV6-5 and TRBJ2-1; perhaps TRBD2 as D (6 bases). CDR1 and CDR2 from the germline V gene are MNHEY and SVGAGI. V lost 6 bases and J lost 8, with 17 bases in between. The CDR3 length is 14 residues. Written as DNA, the CDR3 is TGTGCCAGCAGACGGGGAGGTCTAGGCGATGAGCAGTTCTTC. It yields the protein CASRRGGLGDEQFF.

This chain joins TRBV6-2 or TRBV6-3 and TRBJ2-4; 10 bases line up with TRBD1. CDR1 and CDR2 from the germline V gene are MNHEY and SVGEGT. V dropped 4 bases and J dropped 0; count of bases not matched to a gene: 9. This CDR3 contains 18 residues. The CDR3 coding sequence is TGTGCCAGCAGTTCCGGACAGGGGGTTAACCTAGCCAAAAACATTCAGTACTTC. This sequence encodes CASSSGQGVNLAKNIQYF.

DNA of the CDR3: TGCAGCGTTGATCCAGCGGGCGTCACAGATACGCAGTATTTT. As protein: CSVDPAGVTDTQYF. This chain uses TRBV29-1 with TRBJ2-3; D perhaps matches TRBD2 (6 bases). From germline, CDR1 is SQVTM and CDR2 ANQGSEA. Trimming left V 3 bases short and J 2 bases short, with 12 bases between. The CDR3 extends over 14 amino acids.

On this clonotype itself: Being one base from a much bigger clone, this may be a read error. The chain couples TRBV7-2 to TRBJ2-4, with D possibly being TRBD1 (6 bases). With the DNA end fitting TRBJ2-5 better, the J assignment may be wrong. Germline CDR1 SGHTA, CDR2 FQGNSA. The CDR3 sequence is 14 residues long. Here the CDR3 DNA reads TGTGCCAGCAGCGTACCCGGACAGCAAGAGACCCAGTACTTC. This codes for CASSVPGQQETQYF.

Regarding this clonotype: A read error is possible here, since a much larger clone lies one base away. CDR3 DNA: TGTGCCATCAGGGAGACAGGGCGAGAGGAGACCCAGTACTTC. It codes for CAIRETGREETQYF. The V and J genes are TRBV10-3 and TRBJ2-5; 7 nucleotides match TRBD1. V was clipped by 6 bases and J by 5 bases; unmatched bases: 9. Germline-derived CDR1 and CDR2 are ENHRY and SYGVKD. This CDR3 comprises 14 residues.

This chain uses TRBV20-1 with TRBJ2-7; D is perhaps TRBD1 (6 bases). CDR1 and CDR2 (germline): DFQATT, SNEGSKA (reference sequence). The length of the CDR3 is 13 residues. Trimming removed 6 bases at V and 3 bases at J, with 15 bases between. CDR3 nucleotides: TGCAGTGCGATAGAGGCCAGGGGCTACGAGCAGTACTTC. Encoded protein: CSAIEARGYEQYF.

This chain links TRBV20-1 with TRBJ2-1, with 15 bases fitting TRBD2. V was pared by 4 bases and J by 12 bases, with 4 bases of the junction left unmatched. This CDR3 is 13 amino acids long. Germline V gene sequence: CDR1 DFQATT, CDR2 SNEGSKA (reference sequence). The CDR3 DNA reads as TGCAGTGCTACGGGACTAGCGGGAGGTGGGCAGTTCTTC. Translating it yields CSATGLAGGGQFF.

This clonotype occurred a few times. The V and J genes are TRBV12-3 or TRBV12-4 and TRBJ2-3; 9 positions match TRBD2. The V segment lost 5 bases and the J segment 5 bases; nucleotides outside the gene matches: 2. The CDR3 is 13 amino acids. The CDR3 region is CASSRAGGDTQYF. CDR3 DNA sequence: TGTGCCAGCAGTAGAGCGGGAGGAGATACGCAGTATTTT.

The CDR3 DNA reads TGTGCCAGCAGCAATTGGGGCGGGGAGCTGTTTTTT. Encoded protein: CASSNWGGELFF. The chain has TRBV7-2 and TRBJ2-2; no clear D gene. Trimming left V 5 bases short and J 7 bases short, with 8 bases between. CDR1 and CDR2 (germline): SGHTA, FQGNSA. CDR3 length equals 12 residues.

A few counts support this clonotype. This chain uses TRBV7-9 with TRBJ1-4; D is possibly TRBD1 (5 bases). Germline V lookup: CDR1 SEHNR, CDR2 FQNEAQ (reference sequence). This CDR3 has 13 residues. V was trimmed by 2 bases and J by 8 bases, leaving 9 bases between them. The CDR3 sequence: CASSLPPGEKLFF. The CDR3 coding sequence is TGTGCCAGCAGCTTACCCCCAGGGGAAAAACTGTTTTTT.

Only a few counts were recorded for this clonotype. The V and J genes are TRBV24-1 and TRBJ2-5, with 9 bases matching TRBD1. V was pared by 3 bases and J by 4 bases, with 5 bases of the junction left unmatched. The CDR3 runs to 15 residues. From germline, CDR1 is KGHDR and CDR2 SFDVKD. CDR3: CATSDSGTGSETQYF. CDR3 sequence (DNA): TGTGCCACCAGTGATAGCGGGACAGGGTCAGAGACCCAGTACTTC.

This clonotype appeared many times. This may be a read error: a much more frequent sequence differs by one nucleotide. V and J are TRBV7-2 and TRBJ2-7; TRBD2 aligns across 8 bases. Germline V gene data show CDR1 as SGHTA and CDR2 as FQGNSA. After removal of 4 bases from V and 5 bases from J, the junction contained 7 bases not matched to a gene. CDR3 length: 14 residues. In nucleotides, the CDR3 is TGTGCCAGCAGCTCTAGAGCGGGAGTCGACGAGCAGTACTTC. It translates to CASSSRAGVDEQYF.

This chain links TRBV6-1 with TRBJ2-2; D is ambiguous. The germline V gene encodes CDR1 MNHNS and CDR2 SASEGT. The V gene lost 2 bases and the J gene lost 1 base, with 8 bases spanning the gap. The CDR3 spans 15 residues. The CDR3 DNA is TGTGCCAGCAGTGAACTTCGACAGAACACCGGGGAGCTGTTTTTT. This sequence encodes CASSELRQNTGELFF.

This clonotype was seen a few times. The chain links TRBV20-1 to TRBJ2-5; 8 positions match TRBD2. The J call may be mistaken, given a closer DNA end match to TRBJ2-7. The CDR3 length is 15 residues. In germline, CDR1 is DFQATT, CDR2 SNEGSKA (reference sequence). CDR3 nucleotides: TGCAGTGCTACCATACTAGCCGGGAGGGCGGACGAGCAGTACTTC. Translating gives CSATILAGRADEQYF.

Ten or more counts support this clonotype. The chain uses TRBV20-1 and TRBJ2-1, with D unclear. V dropped 0 bases and J dropped 12 bases, with 0 bases sitting between them. The CDR3 length is 8 residues. Germline lookup yields CDR1 DFQATT and CDR2 SNEGSKA (reference sequence). In nucleotides, the CDR3 is TGCAGTGCTAGAGAGCAGTTCTTC. It translates to CSAREQFF.

This chain joins TRBV2 and TRBJ2-5, with TRBD1 matching over 8 bases. The DNA matches TRBJ2-7 better at its end, which makes the J call doubtful. This CDR3 spans 13 amino acids. Germline V gives CDR1 SNHLY, CDR2 FYNNEI. The CDR3 spells CASNVQGAYEQYF. The CDR3 coding sequence is TGTGCCAGCAATGTACAGGGGGCCTACGAGCAGTACTTC.

This clonotype has more than one count but fewer than ten. V gene TRBV20-1 combines with J gene TRBJ1-2; 7 positions agree with TRBD1. Per the germline V gene, CDR1 is DFQATT and CDR2 is SNEGSKA (reference sequence). The ends lost 0 bases at V and 0 bases at J; junction bases unmatched: 1. The CDR3 sequence is 14 residues long. CDR3 sequence (DNA): TGCAGTGCTAGAGACAGGGGGACTAACTATGGCTACACCTTC. Amino acids: CSARDRGTNYGYTF.

The chain is built from TRBV15 and TRBJ2-5, with 8 bases matching TRBD1. This CDR3 has 16 amino acids. The V segment lost 5 bases and the J segment 6 bases; nucleotides outside the gene matches: 14. Germline CDR1 is LNHNV and CDR2 is YYDKDF (reference sequence). CDR3 residues: CATSDGQGLVRQTQYF. CDR3 DNA sequence: TGTGCCACCAGCGACGGACAGGGTTTGGTAAGGCAGACCCAGTACTTC.

Points on this clonotype: This likely came from a read error, as a far larger clone is one base away. J is TRBJ2-3 and V is TRBV12-3 or TRBV12-4; D possibly matches TRBD1 or TRBD2 (7 bases each). This CDR3 is built from 14 residues. CDR3 loop: CAGSFRGGADTQYF. CDR3 nucleotide sequence: TGTGCCGGCAGTTTCAGGGGGGGCGCAGATACGCAGTATTTT.

The chain carries TRBV24-1 and TRBJ2-3; D remains unclear. Germline V gene sequence: CDR1 KGHDR, CDR2 SFDVKD. This CDR3 spans 15 amino acids. The V and J ends lost 3 bases and 2 bases respectively, with 11 bases between them. DNA for the CDR3: TGTGCCACCAGTGATCCCGACGGACCCACAGATACGCAGTATTTT. Encoded protein: CATSDPDGPTDTQYF.